The clone carrying this T cell receptor (beta chain) was seen only a few times. Antigen unknown. This specimen comes from a study of T cell repertoires in cytomegalovirus infection. This CDR3 is 14 amino acids long. Trimming shortened V by 3 bases and J by 12 bases, and 15 bases separated the two germline ends. In germline, CDR1 is MGHRA, CDR2 YSYEKL. TCRdb ran MiXCR on the reads and lists one entry per CDR3 protein. The sample lists nearly 700,000 distinct CDR3 sequences, 33% occurring once. The source of this sequence is a human donor in good health (CMV status not recorded). Some clones in this sample may be carry-over from other donors' samples. This chain uses TRBV4-1 with TRBJ1-6, with D tentatively TRBD1 (6 bases). This material consisted of cultured PBMCs, taken from culture after CMV antigen stimulation. The CDR3 nucleotides read TGCGCCAGCAGCCACCAAGGGGACAAACGACCCCTCCACTTT. It translates to CASSHQGDKRPLHF.